One and the same sample provided the 8 T cell receptor beta chains below, sequenced in a study of T-cell memory formation after mild COVID-19 (dated by TCRdb to the early 2020s). The library was generated by 5' RACE. This sample was sequenced with an Illumina NovaSeq 6000. TCRdb's own reprocessing of the public reads used fastp at Q25 and MiXCR and kept productive beta chains. Each CDR3 protein gets just one entry, which takes the most common genes and DNA from the rows behind it. Counted in this sample were some 260,000 distinct CDR3 sequences; about a sixth of them appeared once. The biggest ten clones account for 3.5% of the sample. Input material: PBMCs or a T cell subset sorted from them (not recorded which). The receptors were gathered from a young man who had mild COVID-19 (a few samples of this study predate the infection). The sample titles of this study are shuffled in the database, so cell type and time point are left out; the donor was told from shared clones.

This sequence joins TRBV11-2 and TRBJ2-1, with TRBD2 matching over 8 bases. CDR1 is SGHAT and CDR2 is FQNNGV in the germline V gene. The junction had 16 bases not matched to a gene; V was cut back by 5 bases and J by 10 bases. CDR3 length: 16 amino acids. CDR3 amino acids: CASSPVAGGTAEEQFF. As DNA, the CDR3 is TGTGCCAGCAGCCCAGTCGCGGGGGGCACCGCGGAAGAGCAGTTCTTC.

This chain links TRBV20-1 with TRBJ2-7, with 11 positions matching TRBD2. Germline V gene data show CDR1 as DFQATT and CDR2 as SNEGSKA (reference sequence). V gave up 1 base and J gave up 0 bases; unmatched junction bases: 2. The CDR3 contains 15 residues. CDR3 sequence reads: CSARAGTSGSYEQYV. DNA for the CDR3: TGCAGTGCTAGAGCCGGGACTAGCGGCTCCTACGAGCAGTACGTC.

In this sample, this clonotype turned up a few times. J is TRBJ2-3 and V is TRBV7-3; D is undetermined. From germline, CDR1 is SGHTA and CDR2 FQGTGA. V shed 5 bases and J shed 0 bases, with 12 bases lying between them. The CDR3 is made up of 15 amino acids. The CDR3 sequence: CASSPAQGSTDTQYF. CDR3 bases: TGTGCCAGCAGCCCCGCTCAAGGCAGCACAGATACGCAGTATTTT.

The genes are TRBV11-2 and TRBJ2-4, with D uncertain. In germline, CDR1 is SGHAT, CDR2 FQNNGV. This CDR3 has 17 amino acids. V was trimmed by 4 bases and J by 2 bases, leaving 18 bases between them. CDR3 in amino acids: CASSSTMTLLSKNIQYF. The CDR3 DNA sequence: TGTGCCAGCAGCTCAACTATGACCTTACTCTCCAAAAACATTCAGTACTTC.

This clonotype was counted only a few times. The gene calls are TRBV6-5 and TRBJ2-2; no clear D. Trimming pared 5 bases from V and 7 bases from J, leaving 11 bases between. Germline-derived CDR1 and CDR2 are MNHEY and SVGAGI. The length of the CDR3 is 13 residues. The CDR3 protein is CASSTHSDGELFF. CDR3 coding DNA: TGTGCCAGCAGTACCCACTCTGACGGGGAGCTGTTTTTT.

The table lists this clonotype with many counts. The gene calls are TRBV12-3 or TRBV12-4 and TRBJ2-2; 10 bases align to TRBD2. J was trimmed by 0 bases and V by 5 bases; bases with no gene match: 3. The CDR3 extends over 16 amino acids. The DNA of the CDR3 is TGTGCCAGCAGTGGCACTAGCGGGGCGAACACCGGGGAGCTGTTTTTT. Its translation is CASSGTSGANTGELFF.

The count of this clonotype is one. V is TRBV5-4 and J is TRBJ1-2; 7 nucleotides align to TRBD1. The CDR3 is 11 amino acids. Germline-derived CDR1 and CDR2 are SGHNT and YYREEE (reference sequence). The V segment lost 7 bases and the J segment 7 bases; nucleotides outside the gene matches: 4. CDR3 loop: CASGRTGGYTF. The CDR3 region has the DNA TGTGCCAGCGGCAGGACAGGTGGCTACACCTTC.

The chain is built from TRBV5-1 and TRBJ1-1; D ambiguous. Trimming left V 4 bases short and J 6 bases short, with 13 bases between. CDR3 length: 13 residues. Germline V gives CDR1 SGHRS, CDR2 YFSETQ. The CDR3 protein is CASSVTGDAEAFF. The DNA for the CDR3 is TGCGCCAGCAGCGTTACCGGGGATGCTGAAGCTTTCTTT. Variable domain in full (rest from reference TRBV5-1 and TRBJ1-1): KAGVTQTPRYLIKTRGQQVTLSCSPISGHRSVSWYQQTPGQGLQFLFEYFSETQRNKGNFPGRFSGRQFSNSRSEMNVSTLELGDSALYLCASSVTGDAEAFFGQGTRLTVV.